This T cell receptor (beta chain) was observed in a study of blood T cell repertoires in COVID-19. At the level of the study: Donors in the United States, Italy and Spain gave samples during acute or convalescent COVID-19.

In the original analysis: Counts of nucleated cells, estimated from reference gene primer amplification, were obtained. Sequencing used immunoSEQ multiplex PCR; TCRdb keeps in-frame clones, though not all of them. V, J and clone size are those of that table, while D and trimming were read from the DNA. The sample has 88,000 or so clones, 85% to 90% seen once. This CDR3 region has 15 residues. The V and J ends lost 4 bases and 5 bases, in that order; junction bases with no gene match: 5. The germline CDR1 and CDR2 sequences are SGHTA and FQGNSA. All enrollees were roughly 18 to 89 years old and from 24 US areas. Cohort allocation depended upon clinical history that participants reported.

The chain recombines TRBV7-2 with TRBJ2-1; 10 bases agree with TRBD2. The TCR comes from a woman in her forties or fifties with acute COVID-19. What was sequenced was PBMCs or T cells enriched from blood (not recorded which). CDR3 bases: TGTGCCAGCAGCTGGGGACTAGCGATCCACAATGAGCAGTTCTTC. Its translation is CASSWGLAIHNEQFF.